The clone carrying this T cell receptor (beta chain) was detected only a few times. The data originate from a study of patients and donors after allogeneic stem cell transplantation. TCRdb recomputed calls from the RT-PCR reads with MiXCR, one row per CDR3 protein. The sample holds 40,000 to 45,000 distinct CDR3 sequences, 30% to 40% seen once. This receptor was taken from a human donor who was either an allogeneic HSCT recipient or a stem cell or donor lymphocyte infusion donor (not recorded which). It is not recorded whose cells these are; they may come from a transplant donor. Specimen: blood, either unsorted or a sorted T cell fraction (not recorded which).

CDR3 protein: CSAAASGRRTGELFF. The CDR3 coding sequence is TGCAGTGCCGCTGCTAGCGGGAGGAGGACCGGGGAGCTGTTTTTT. V usage is TRBV20-1 and J usage is TRBJ2-2, with 11 nucleotides matching TRBD2. The CDR3 extends over 15 amino acids. J lost 5 bases, V lost 6 bases, and 8 bases had no gene match. Germline V gives CDR1 DFQATT, CDR2 SNEGSKA (reference sequence).